A single sample gave rise to the 2 T cell receptor beta chains below, sequenced in a study of T cell responses to AZD1222 COVID-19 vaccine. Data came from immunoSEQ multiplex PCR; TCRdb stores just in-frame clones and leaves some out. In the table there are some 98,000 clones, roughly 90% of which are singletons. The specimen was peripheral blood, collected 28 days after the second AZD1222 dose. The origin of the receptors is an adult who received the AZD1222 COVID-19 vaccine.

The chain uses TRBV12-3 or TRBV12-4 and TRBJ2-5, with D tentatively TRBD2 (5 bases). Trimming took off 2 bases at V and 8 bases at J, with 12 bases between the two ends. The CDR3 is made up of 13 amino acids. CDR3 sequence (DNA): TGTGCCAGCAGTTTAAGCGGCTATACCACCCAGTACTTC. Translation gives CASSLSGYTTQYF.

This chain's CDR3 is CASRRPTGSYEQYF. The CDR3 nucleotides read TGTGCCAGCAGACGTCCTACAGGGAGCTACGAGCAGTACTTC. This chain links TRBV6-5 with TRBJ2-7; tentative D call: TRBD1 (6 bases). With 6 bases removed from V and 3 bases from J, the gap between germline ends came to 15 bases. Germline CDR1 is MNHEY and CDR2 is SVGAGI. The CDR3 contains 14 residues.